This is a list of T cell receptor beta chains from one sample in a study of blood T cell repertoires in COVID-19. The table came from immunoSEQ multiplex PCR; TCRdb's copy has only in-frame clones and leaves some out. The sample comprises some 73,000 clones, approximately 90% of which are singletons, and less than 9% rests with the top ten. The specimen sequenced was peripheral blood. The receptors were sampled from a human donor in a cohort sampled during active COVID-19. The CDR3 runs from the conserved cysteine through the conserved F or W. The D gene is left open where the match is weak. The size field is filled for only some rows; it gives once, few, many or a size class.

J gene,clone size,D gene,V gene,CDR3 length,CDR3 protein,CDR3 DNA
TRBJ1-2,.,TRBD1,TRBV10-2,15,CASIPGTGANYGYTF,TGCGCCAGCATTCCCGGGACAGGGGCGAACTATGGCTACACCTTC
TRBJ2-7,.,.,TRBV7-2,14,CASSLVSPEYQQYF,TGTGCCAGCAGCTTAGTCTCGCCAGAATACCAGCAGTACTTC
TRBJ2-3,.,TRBD2,TRBV29-1,15,CSVGSRAGVTDTQYF,TGCAGCGTTGGATCGCGAGCGGGGGTCACAGATACGCAGTATTTT
TRBJ2-2,.,TRBD1,TRBV27,17,CASSPPGQGRRTGELFF,TGTGCCAGCAGTCCACCGGGACAGGGGAGGAGAACCGGGGAGCTGTTTTTT
TRBJ1-2,.,TRBD1,TRBV19,13,CASSPTGDYGYTF,TGTGCCAGTAGTCCGACAGGGGACTATGGCTACACCTTC
TRBJ2-5,.,.,TRBV29-1,11,CSVEQGETQYF,TGCAGCGTTGAACAGGGAGAGACCCAGTACTTC
TRBJ2-7,once,TRBD1,TRBV7-8,15,CASSLDGTGDYEQYF,TGTGCCAGCAGCTTAGATGGGACAGGGGACTACGAGCAGTACTTC
TRBJ1-2,once,.,TRBV5-5,16,CASSLEGAIIVSGYTF,TGTGCCAGCAGCTTGGAGGGAGCCATTATCGTGTCTGGCTACACCTTC
TRBJ1-4,.,.,TRBV4-2,15,CASSQDLQGFEKLFF,TGTGCCAGCAGCCAAGATTTGCAGGGTTTTGAAAAACTGTTTTTT
TRBJ2-1,.,TRBD1,TRBV2,14,CATLGQGKYNEQFF,TGTGCCACCCTGGGACAGGGGAAATACAATGAGCAGTTCTTC
TRBJ2-5,.,.,TRBV6-2/TRBV6-3,17,CASSYAGTRGLQETQYF,TGTGCCAGCAGTTACGCGGGGACGAGGGGGCTCCAAGAGACCCAGTACTTC
TRBJ1-4,.,TRBD1,TRBV6-5,14,CASTSGQGYEKLFF,TGTGCCAGCACCAGCGGACAGGGCTATGAAAAACTGTTTTTT
TRBJ2-3,once,.,TRBV11-2,13,CASSFAGSDTQYF,TGTGCCAGCAGCTTTGCGGGCTCAGATACGCAGTATTTT
TRBJ2-5,.,TRBD1,TRBV5-8,14,CASSPRDRAETQYF,TGTGCCAGCAGCCCTCGGGACAGGGCTGAGACCCAGTACTTC
TRBJ2-2,.,.,TRBV29-1,13,CSARAGRTGELFF,TGCAGCGCCAGGGCAGGGCGCACCGGGGAGCTGTTTTTT
TRBJ1-1,.,TRBD1,TRBV19,14,CASSQGTGSTEAFF,TGTGCCAGTAGTCAAGGGACAGGGTCCACTGAAGCTTTCTTT
TRBJ1-3,.,.,TRBV28,16,CASSLLSQNSGNTIYF,TGTGCCAGCAGTTTATTAAGCCAAAACTCTGGAAACACCATATATTTT
TRBJ1-1,few,TRBD1,TRBV4-2,16,CASSIRDRDDLSEAFF,TGTGCCAGCAGCATCCGGGACAGGGACGACCTTTCTGAAGCTTTCTTT
TRBJ1-2,.,TRBD1,TRBV7-2,14,CASSFWGQNYGYTF,TGTGCCAGCAGCTTTTGGGGACAGAACTATGGCTACACCTTC
TRBJ1-4,.,TRBD1,TRBV5-5,15,CASSLLGQGHEKLFF,TGTGCCAGCAGCTTGTTAGGACAGGGTCACGAAAAACTGTTTTTT
TRBJ2-7,.,.,TRBV5-1,15,CASSPDRIRAYEQYF,TGCGCCAGCAGCCCAGACCGAATACGGGCCTACGAGCAGTACTTC
TRBJ1-2,.,TRBD1,TRBV6-5,15,CASNVGDRGLYGYTF,TGTGCCAGCAACGTAGGGGACAGGGGCCTCTATGGCTACACCTTC
TRBJ1-1,.,.,TRBV5-1,14,CASSWGERETEAFF,TGCGCCAGCAGCTGGGGGGAACGGGAGACTGAAGCTTTCTTT
TRBJ2-1,.,TRBD2,TRBV5-8,15,CASSLGLAGGGEQFF,TGTGCCAGCAGCTTAGGACTAGCGGGGGGAGGGGAGCAGTTCTTC
TRBJ1-4,.,.,TRBV19,15,CASSTPGLGDEKLFF,TGTGCCAGTAGTACCCCAGGGTTGGGCGATGAAAAACTGTTTTTT
TRBJ2-5,.,TRBD2,TRBV12-5,18,CASGLDKRGEPNQETQYF,TGTGCTAGTGGTTTGGACAAGCGGGGGGAACCCAACCAAGAGACCCAGTACTTC
TRBJ1-6,.,TRBD1,TRBV7-9,14,CASSFGQGNSPLHF,TGTGCCAGCAGCTTTGGACAGGGGAATTCACCCCTCCACTTT
TRBJ1-6,.,.,TRBV10-3,15,CAISESYQVDSPLHF,TGTGCCATCAGTGAGTCCTATCAGGTGGATTCACCCCTCCACTTT
TRBJ1-2,.,TRBD1,TRBV3-1/TRBV3-2,14,CASRPGDRVEGYTF,TGTGCCAGCAGACCCGGTGACAGGGTAGAAGGCTACACCTTC
TRBJ2-3,.,TRBD2,TRBV3-1/TRBV3-2,17,CASSQGWDYASTDTQYF,TGTGCCAGCAGCCAAGGTTGGGACTACGCTAGCACAGATACGCAGTATTTT
TRBJ2-7,.,.,TRBV4-1,18,CASSPQPLRGGKGYEQYF,TGCGCCAGCAGCCCCCAACCCCTTAGGGGGGGGAAAGGATACGAGCAGTACTTC
TRBJ1-3,.,.,TRBV21-1,16,CASRSPQGESGNTIYF,TGTGCCAGCAGATCACCCCAGGGCGAATCTGGAAACACCATATATTTT
TRBJ1-1,.,.,TRBV19,13,CASEDRPNTEAFF,TGTGCCAGTGAAGACAGGCCGAACACTGAAGCTTTCTTT
TRBJ1-5,.,.,TRBV30,15,CAWSVGTGFGQPQHF,TGTGCCTGGAGTGTCGGCACAGGGTTCGGACAGCCCCAGCATTTT
TRBJ2-1,.,.,TRBV4-2,16,CASSQDQLETYNEQFF,TGTGCCAGCAGCCAAGACCAACTGGAGACCTACAATGAGCAGTTCTTC
TRBJ2-7,.,TRBD1,TRBV28,15,CASTGGTGFSYEQYF,TGTGCCAGCACAGGAGGGACAGGGTTCTCCTACGAGCAGTACTTC
TRBJ1-1,.,TRBD1,TRBV7-9,15,CASSGQGEVNTEAFF,TGTGCCAGCAGCGGACAGGGGGAAGTGAACACTGAAGCTTTCTTT
TRBJ2-7,.,TRBD1,TRBV14,16,CASSPSRTGGSYEQYF,TGTGCCAGCAGCCCTAGCAGGACAGGGGGGTCCTACGAGCAGTACTTC
TRBJ2-3,.,TRBD1,TRBV10-2,13,CARWGQNTDTQYF,TGCGCCAGATGGGGACAGAACACAGATACGCAGTATTTT
TRBJ1-1,.,.,TRBV27,17,CASSLFGRLRAGTEAFF,TGTGCCAGCAGTTTATTCGGCCGACTCAGGGCGGGAACTGAAGCTTTCTTT
TRBJ2-5,.,TRBD2,TRBV19,16,CASSIGLAGSGETQYF,TGTGCCAGTAGTATAGGACTAGCGGGGTCCGGGGAGACCCAGTACTTC
TRBJ2-1,.,.,TRBV3-1/TRBV3-2,16,CASSPKDPRTPNEQFF,TGTGCCAGCAGCCCCAAAGACCCCCGGACACCCAATGAGCAGTTCTTC
TRBJ2-7,.,.,TRBV11-1,13,CASSLAQGGEQYF,TGTGCCAGCAGCTTAGCGCAGGGGGGAGAGCAGTACTTC
TRBJ2-3,.,.,TRBV12-5,15,CASVLRGTGADTQYF,TGTGCTAGTGTCTTACGGGGGACGGGCGCAGATACGCAGTATTTT
TRBJ2-7,.,.,TRBV27,14,CASRPSGSSYEQYF,TGTGCCAGCAGACCCAGCGGGTCTTCCTACGAGCAGTACTTC
TRBJ1-5,.,TRBD1,TRBV27,17,CASSPGTGGRGNQPQHF,TGTGCCAGCAGCCCCGGGACAGGGGGCCGAGGCAATCAGCCCCAGCATTTT
TRBJ1-5,.,TRBD1,TRBV6-2/TRBV6-3,15,CASSRVQGSNQPQHF,TGTGCCAGCAGTCGGGTACAGGGGAGCAATCAGCCCCAGCATTTT
TRBJ2-1,.,.,TRBV30,13,CAWSSSYYNEQFF,TGTGCCTGGAGTTCGAGCTACTACAATGAGCAGTTCTTC
TRBJ1-2,few,TRBD1,TRBV7-2,14,CASSRGQGDYGYTF,TGTGCCAGCAGCCGGGGACAGGGTGACTATGGCTACACCTTC
TRBJ1-6,.,TRBD1,TRBV6-5,16,CASTSSGTEYNSPLHF,TGTGCCAGCACTTCCTCCGGGACAGAATATAATTCACCCCTCCACTTT